The entry below gives a single T cell receptor beta chain sequence along with its context. Its antigen remains unknown. These data belong to a study of CD8+ T cells in alopecia areata. Study information: Tofacitinib therapy took 6 to 18 months; 6 months off drug came after. Study outcomes and limitations: Higher clonality than in normal scalp was seen in lesional scalp, especially alopecia totalis/universalis. Whether baseline CD8+ expansion is linked to response remains uncertain, given a single nonresponder.

Germline-derived CDR1 and CDR2 are SGHTA and FQGNSA. The CDR3 has 12 residues. Trimming stripped 3 bases from V and 7 bases from J, with 9 bases between. cDNA prepared by RNA extraction and subsequent reverse transcription served as the template for sequencing. Libraries were prepared by immunoSEQ multiplex PCR; TCRdb keeps only in-frame clonotypes and omits some of them. The table shows 210,000 or so clones, with more than 55% occurring only once. Treatment of the sample: oral pan-JAK inhibitor, 5-10 mg twice daily. Peripheral blood and lesional scalp punch biopsies came from alopecia areata patients.

The sequence was collected from a human donor with alopecia areata. The source material was CD4+ T cells sorted from blood, sampled at approximately week 42, from a patient treated with tofacitinib. The chain links TRBV7-2 to TRBJ1-1; D is unclear. The CDR3 protein is CASSFNRFEAFF. The CDR3 region has the DNA TGTGCCAGCAGCTTCAACAGATTTGAAGCTTTCTTT.